Included here is one T cell receptor beta chain sequence, with context. This entry belongs to a study of STAT5B mutations in CD4+ large granular lymphocyte leukemia. Here immunoSEQ multiplex PCR was the method, and the copy in TCRdb shows in-frame clones only, minus some. The sample carries tens of thousands of clones, 78% recorded once. CDR1 MNHEY and CDR2 SMNVEV come from the germline V gene (reference sequence). The V gene lost 3 bases and the J gene lost 1 base, with 8 bases spanning the gap. There are 14 residues in the CDR3. V gene TRBV27 combines with J gene TRBJ2-3; D remains ambiguous. Material: CD4+ T cells from blood buffy coats. This receptor was obtained from a human donor in good health. This CDR3 is CASSFAPGTDTQYF. For the CDR3, the DNA is TGTGCCAGCAGTTTCGCGCCAGGCACAGATACGCAGTATTTT.